The 18 T cell receptor beta chains in this list originate from one sample, sequenced in a study of blood T cell repertoires in COVID-19 (dated by TCRdb to between 2020 and 2021). Library preparation was by the immunoSEQ multiplex PCR assay. Sourced from immuneACCESS, this table was stored by TCRdb with only in-frame sequences that have V and J called. A share of the clones is absent; for the studies checked, an unresolved V gene accounts for under half, and the remainder has no known explanation. Counted in this sample were 150,000 to 250,000 clones; 94% of them appeared once. Together, the top ten hold around 0.8% of the sample. The material sequenced was peripheral blood. These receptor sequences come from a young man with COVID-19, enrolled during active disease.

The chain is built from TRBV6-5 and TRBJ1-2; 7 bases fit TRBD1. With 6 bases clipped from V and 7 bases from J, the junction kept 11 bases outside the gene matches. Germline CDR1 reads MNHEY; CDR2 reads SVGAGI. The CDR3 loop spans 14 amino acids. In DNA form, the CDR3 reads TGTGCCAGCAGCCACTTGACAGGGCAGGGTGGCTACACCTTC. Protein: CASSHLTGQGGYTF.

The rearrangement joins TRBV19 to TRBJ2-7; tentatively, D is TRBD2 (7 bases). Between the trimmed V and J ends, which lost 3 bases and 0 bases, there was a span of 12 bases. CDR1 LNHDA and CDR2 SQIVND come from the germline V gene (reference sequence). The CDR3 runs to 15 residues. CDR3 coding DNA: TGTGCCAGTAGTATGGAACGGGGGGCCTCCTACGAGCAGTACTTC. Its translation: CASSMERGASYEQYF.

V is TRBV18 and J is TRBJ2-3; 8 bases match TRBD2. The CDR3 loop spans 18 amino acids. V gave up 0 bases and J gave up 4 bases; unmatched junction bases: 12. Germline CDR1 and CDR2: KGHSH and LQKENI. CDR3 in amino acids: CASSPPSRGGGSADTQYF. The CDR3 coding sequence is TGTGCCAGCTCACCACCGAGTCGGGGGGGCGGCAGTGCAGATACGCAGTATTTT.

Only one count was recorded for this clone. The chain couples TRBV9 to TRBJ2-1; 9 nucleotides agree with TRBD2. CDR1 is SGDLS, CDR2 YYNGEE, per germline. The ends lost 1 base at V and 8 bases at J; junction bases unmatched: 7. The CDR3 covers 15 residues. The CDR3 sequence is CASSVLAGGFHEQFF. The CDR3 DNA reads as TGTGCCAGCAGCGTATTGGCGGGGGGGTTTCATGAGCAGTTCTTC.

The chain joins TRBV30 to TRBJ1-5; D perhaps matches TRBD1 (5 bases). The V and J ends lost 2 bases and 7 bases respectively, with 15 bases between them. CDR3 length equals 14 residues. Germline V lookup: CDR1 GTSNPN, CDR2 SVGIG (reference sequence). CDR3 DNA sequence: TGTGCCTGGAGTAACCCAGGGTCAGGGCAGCCCCAGCATTTT. This translates into CAWSNPGSGQPQHF.

The chain recombines TRBV7-2 with TRBJ2-3; 8 nucleotides match TRBD2. The CDR3 totals 14 residues. The germline V gene encodes CDR1 SGHTA and CDR2 FQGNSA. V lost 5 bases, J lost 4 bases, and 5 bases stayed unmatched. In DNA, the CDR3 is TGTGCCAGCAGCAGCGGGGGCCCCCCAGATACGCAGTATTTT. Its protein product is CASSSGGPPDTQYF.

The V and J genes are TRBV5-1 and TRBJ2-3; 7 nucleotides agree with TRBD1. CDR3 length equals 17 residues. Germline-derived CDR1 and CDR2 are SGHRS and YFSETQ. The trim removed 3 bases at V and 3 bases at J, leaving 13 bases unmatched. The CDR3 region is CASSSRTSTGLTDTQYF. The CDR3 DNA reads TGCGCCAGCAGCTCCCGAACCTCGACAGGGCTAACAGATACGCAGTATTTT.

J is TRBJ1-2 and V is TRBV11-1; D unclear. Trimming pared 4 bases from V and 3 bases from J, leaving 12 bases between. The CDR3 sequence is 14 residues long. Looked up from germline, CDR1 is SGHAT and CDR2 is FQDESV (reference sequence). The CDR3 is CASSSLKSDYGYTF. Here the CDR3 DNA reads TGTGCCAGCAGCTCATTGAAGAGTGACTATGGCTACACCTTC.

This rearrangement joins TRBV12-3 or TRBV12-4 to TRBJ2-3; D may be TRBD1 (5 bases). The CDR3 totals 13 residues. The ends were cut back, 6 bases at V and 6 bases at J, with 13 bases in the middle. This CDR3 is CASSQGVSDTQYF. DNA of the CDR3: TGTGCCAGCAGCCAAGGGGTTTCGGATACGCAGTATTTT.

The chain joins TRBV19 to TRBJ1-5; D remains ambiguous. The CDR3 sequence is 16 residues long. Germline V gives CDR1 LNHDA, CDR2 SQIVND (reference sequence). V gave up 7 bases and J gave up 0 bases, with 16 bases separating them. The CDR3 sequence: CASNPTRGTSNQPQHF. The DNA of the CDR3 is TGTGCCAGTAACCCCACGCGGGGTACTAGCAATCAGCCCCAGCATTTT.

The chain has TRBV12-3 or TRBV12-4 and TRBJ2-5, with D tentatively TRBD2 (5 bases). This CDR3 is 13 amino acids long. V dropped 3 bases and J dropped 2 bases, with 7 bases sitting between them. DNA of the CDR3: TGTGCCAGCAGTTTCACGGGGCAAGAGACCCAGTACTTC. Translated, it gives CASSFTGQETQYF.

Regarding this clone: An end of the junction does not agree with germline; a read error may underlie this. The CDR3 region is CAGSLDRTGVTGELFF. CDR3 DNA: TGTGCCGGCAGCTTGGACCGGACAGGGGTCACCGGGGAGCTGTTTTTT. The V gene is TRBV5-4, the J gene TRBJ2-2; 9 bases are a match to TRBD1. Germline V lookup: CDR1 SGHNT, CDR2 YYREEE (reference sequence). The length of the CDR3 is 16 residues.

This clone was detected only once. The rearrangement links TRBV30 to TRBJ2-3; 9 nucleotides agree with TRBD2. This CDR3 spans 16 amino acids. Germline V gene sequence: CDR1 GTSNPN, CDR2 SVGIG (reference sequence). The J segment lost 4 bases and the V segment lost 2 bases, leaving 10 bases of the junction unmatched. The CDR3 sequence is CAWSSGGGAVADTQYF. The CDR3 DNA reads as TGTGCCTGGAGTAGTGGCGGGGGGGCTGTCGCAGATACGCAGTATTTT.

The chain links TRBV5-1 to TRBJ2-3, with 12 bases identical to TRBD2. V was clipped by 1 base and J by 4 bases; unmatched bases: 10. CDR1 and CDR2 (germline): SGHRS, YFSETQ. This CDR3 is 18 amino acids long. CDR3 sequence reads: CASSLRASGGAGPDTQYF. For the CDR3, the DNA is TGCGCCAGCAGCTTGCGGGCTAGCGGGGGGGCCGGACCAGATACGCAGTATTTT.

The chain joins TRBV27 to TRBJ2-2, with no clear D. With 3 bases removed from V and 2 bases from J, the gap between germline ends came to 7 bases. The germline gives CDR1 MNHEY, CDR2 SMNVEV (reference sequence). The CDR3 contains 14 residues. The DNA of the CDR3 is TGTGCCAGCAGTTTTCGGTATAACACCGGGGAGCTGTTTTTT. Amino acids: CASSFRYNTGELFF.

The rearrangement uses TRBV25-1 and TRBJ1-6, with D unclear. Germline V gene sequence: CDR1 MGHDK, CDR2 SYGVNS. The CDR3 is made up of 16 amino acids. V lost 4 bases, J lost 7 bases, and 17 bases lay in between. CDR3 residues: CASSGLGRNRNSPLHF. As DNA, the CDR3 is TGTGCCAGCAGTGGGCTTGGCAGAAACCGAAATTCACCCCTCCACTTT.

This rearrangement joins TRBV19 to TRBJ1-5; a possible D gene is TRBD1 (5 bases). The CDR3 contains 13 residues. Germline V gives CDR1 LNHDA, CDR2 SQIVND (reference sequence). The V gene lost 9 bases and the J gene lost 5 bases, with 14 bases spanning the gap. The CDR3 DNA reads TGTGCCAGCGCTCCGGGGGACTATCAGCCCCAGCATTTT. Its protein is CASAPGDYQPQHF.

The chain has TRBV19 and TRBJ1-2; no reliable D call. Germline assignment: CDR1 LNHDA and CDR2 SQIVND (reference sequence). This CDR3 spans 13 amino acids. V lost 5 bases and J 8 bases, leaving 15 bases between the germline ends. CDR3 residues: CASSPLSDRGYTF. The CDR3 DNA follows: TGTGCCAGTAGTCCTCTCTCCGATCGGGGCTACACCTTC.